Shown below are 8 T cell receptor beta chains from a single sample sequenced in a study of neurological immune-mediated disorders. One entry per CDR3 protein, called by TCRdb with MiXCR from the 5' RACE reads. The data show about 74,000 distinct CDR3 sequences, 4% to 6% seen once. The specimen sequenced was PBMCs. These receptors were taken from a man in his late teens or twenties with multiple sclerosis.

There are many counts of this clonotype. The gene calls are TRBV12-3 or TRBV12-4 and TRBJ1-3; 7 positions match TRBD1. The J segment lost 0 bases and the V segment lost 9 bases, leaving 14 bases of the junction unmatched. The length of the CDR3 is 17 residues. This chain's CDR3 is CARPGGSVNYSGNTIYF. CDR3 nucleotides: TGTGCCAGACCAGGGGGTTCAGTTAATTACTCTGGAAACACCATATATTTT.

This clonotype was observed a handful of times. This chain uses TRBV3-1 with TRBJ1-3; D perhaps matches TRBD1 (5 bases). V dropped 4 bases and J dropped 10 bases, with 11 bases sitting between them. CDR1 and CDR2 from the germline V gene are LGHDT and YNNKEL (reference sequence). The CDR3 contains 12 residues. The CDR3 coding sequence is TGTGCCAGCAGCCTACAGGAGGAAACCATATATTTT. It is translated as CASSLQEETIYF.

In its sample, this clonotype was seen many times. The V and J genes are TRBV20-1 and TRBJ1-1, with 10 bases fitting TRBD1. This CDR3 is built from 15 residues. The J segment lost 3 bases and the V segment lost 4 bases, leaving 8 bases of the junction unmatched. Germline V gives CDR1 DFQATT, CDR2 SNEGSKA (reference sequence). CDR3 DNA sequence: TGCAGTGCTACCGTCCCGGACAGGGGGTACACTGAAGCTTTCTTT. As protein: CSATVPDRGYTEAFF.

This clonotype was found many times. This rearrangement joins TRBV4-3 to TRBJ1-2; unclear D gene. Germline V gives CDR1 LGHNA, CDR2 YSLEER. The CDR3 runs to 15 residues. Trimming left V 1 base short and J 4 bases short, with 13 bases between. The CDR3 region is CASSQGGSGGYGYTF. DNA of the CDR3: TGCGCCAGCAGCCAAGGTGGATCGGGTGGCTATGGCTACACCTTC.

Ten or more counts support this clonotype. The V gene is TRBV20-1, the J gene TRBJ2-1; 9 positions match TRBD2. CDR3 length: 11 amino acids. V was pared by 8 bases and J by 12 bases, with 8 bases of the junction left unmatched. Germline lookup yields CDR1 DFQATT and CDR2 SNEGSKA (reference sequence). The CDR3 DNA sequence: TGCAGTAAGGCTAGCGGGGTTGGGCAGTTCTTC. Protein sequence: CSKASGVGQFF.

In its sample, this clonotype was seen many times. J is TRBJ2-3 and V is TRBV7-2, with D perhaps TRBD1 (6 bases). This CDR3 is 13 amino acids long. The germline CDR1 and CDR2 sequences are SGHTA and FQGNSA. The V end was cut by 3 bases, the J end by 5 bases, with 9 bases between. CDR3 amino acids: CASSLGAGDTQYF. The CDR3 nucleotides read TGTGCCAGCAGCTTGGGGGCAGGAGATACGCAGTATTTT.

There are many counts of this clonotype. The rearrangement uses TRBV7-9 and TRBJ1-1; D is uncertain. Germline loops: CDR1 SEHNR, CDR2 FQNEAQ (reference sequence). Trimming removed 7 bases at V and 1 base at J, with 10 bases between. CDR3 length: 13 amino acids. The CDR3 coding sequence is TGTGCCAGCATGCAAACAGAGAACACTGAAGCTTTCTTT. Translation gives CASMQTENTEAFF.

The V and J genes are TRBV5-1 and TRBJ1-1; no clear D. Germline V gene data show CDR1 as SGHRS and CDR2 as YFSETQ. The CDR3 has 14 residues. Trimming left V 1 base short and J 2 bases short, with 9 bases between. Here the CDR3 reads CASSLSQENTEAFF. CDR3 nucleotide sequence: TGCGCCAGCAGCTTGAGCCAGGAAAACACTGAAGCTTTCTTT. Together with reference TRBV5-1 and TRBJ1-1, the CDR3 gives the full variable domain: KAGVTQTPRYLIKTRGQQVTLSCSPISGHRSVSWYQQTPGQGLQFLFEYFSETQRNKGNFPGRFSGRQFSNSRSEMNVSTLELGDSALYLCASSLSQENTEAFFGQGTRLTVV.